The T cell receptor beta chain described here comes from a study of T cell repertoires in cytomegalovirus infection. Study details: Public TCR beta signatures indicated both CMV infection and matching HLA type. Study conclusions and caveats: HLA-C-restricted, CMV-specific TCR beta clonotypes were dominant ex vivo.

TCRdb processed the reads anew with MiXCR; each CDR3 protein has one entry. The sample includes hundreds of thousands of distinct CDR3 sequences, around 35% of them seen just once. In its sample, this clonotype was seen a few times. Its antigen is unknown. The germline gives CDR1 SEHNR, CDR2 FQNEAQ (reference sequence). The CDR3 is 16 amino acids. V gave up 3 bases and J gave up 1 base; unmatched junction bases: 1. This receptor was obtained from a human donor in good health (CMV status not recorded). Some clones in this sample may be carry-over from other donors' samples. The sample in question was cultured PBMCs, obtained from culture after CMV antigen stimulation. The chain is built from TRBV7-9 and TRBJ2-2, with TRBD2 matching 11 bases. The CDR3 bases are TGTGCCAGCAGCTTCGGACTAGCGGGGAACACCGGGGAGCTGTTTTTT. This sequence encodes CASSFGLAGNTGELFF.